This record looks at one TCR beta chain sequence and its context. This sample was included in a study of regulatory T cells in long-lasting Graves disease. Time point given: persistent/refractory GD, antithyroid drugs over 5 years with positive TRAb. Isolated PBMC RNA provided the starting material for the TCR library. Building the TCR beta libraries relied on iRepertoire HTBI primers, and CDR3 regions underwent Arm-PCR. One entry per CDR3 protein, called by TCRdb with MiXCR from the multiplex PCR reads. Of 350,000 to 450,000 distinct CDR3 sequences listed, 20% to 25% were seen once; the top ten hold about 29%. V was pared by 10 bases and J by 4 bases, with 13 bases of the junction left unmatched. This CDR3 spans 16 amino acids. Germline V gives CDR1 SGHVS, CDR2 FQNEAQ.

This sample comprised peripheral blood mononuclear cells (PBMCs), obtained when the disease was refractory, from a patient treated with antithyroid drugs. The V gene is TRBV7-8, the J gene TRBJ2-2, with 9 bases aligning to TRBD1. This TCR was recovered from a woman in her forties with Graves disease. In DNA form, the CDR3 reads TGTGCCACCAAGCGCCCCGGGACAGGGCTCACCGGGGAGCTGTTTTTT. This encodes CATKRPGTGLTGELFF.